The clone carrying this T cell receptor beta chain was seen more than once but under ten times. What it binds is unknown. Between the trimmed V and J ends, which lost 7 bases and 9 bases, there was a span of 13 bases. CDR3 size: 12 residues. It was with unique molecular identifiers that the TCRbeta library was prepared. TCRdb ran MiXCR on the PCR reads and lists one entry per CDR3 protein. The sample lists about 600,000 distinct CDR3 sequences, around 23% occurring once. This entry is derived from a study of T-cell reconstitution after alpha-beta-depleted transplantation in children. Study results and caveats: Day-60 TCRbeta diversity that was high in some patients was derived from surviving recipient T cells and thymic progenitors. When one year had passed after transplant, most T-cell counts and diversity came from newly produced T cells. Several hundred expanded graft clones reportedly were the source of alpha-beta T cells about two months after transplant.

This chain uses TRBV12-3 or TRBV12-4 with TRBJ2-1; a weak D match, TRBD1 (6 bases). The TCR was taken from a boy less than two years old who had a stem cell transplant for acute myeloid leukemia, so the T cells may come from the graft donor. Material: PBMCs, mostly from graft donor cells, obtained 360 days after TCRalphabeta/CD19-depleted stem cell transplant. CDR3 nucleotides: TGTGCCAGCACCCCCCGAGGGGGTGAGCAGTTCTTC. Its translation is CASTPRGGEQFF.